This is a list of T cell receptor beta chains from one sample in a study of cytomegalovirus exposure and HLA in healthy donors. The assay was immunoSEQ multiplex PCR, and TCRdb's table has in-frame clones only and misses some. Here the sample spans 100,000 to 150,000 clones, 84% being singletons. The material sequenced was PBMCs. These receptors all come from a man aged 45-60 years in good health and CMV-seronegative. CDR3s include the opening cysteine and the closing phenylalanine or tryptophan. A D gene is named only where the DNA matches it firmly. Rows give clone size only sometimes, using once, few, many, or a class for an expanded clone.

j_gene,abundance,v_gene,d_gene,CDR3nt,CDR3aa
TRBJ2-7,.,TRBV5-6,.,TGTGCCAGCAGCTTTACAAGCGGGTACGAGCAGTACTTC,CASSFTSGYEQYF
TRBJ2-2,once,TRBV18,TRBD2,TGTGCCAGCTCGGGGGGGATCACCGGGGAGCTGTTTTTT,CASSGGITGELFF
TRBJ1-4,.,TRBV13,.,TGTGCCAGCAGCTTGGGAGCGAGGGCTAGGGAGGAAAAACTGTTTTTT,CASSLGARAREEKLFF
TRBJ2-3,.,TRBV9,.,TGTGCCAGCAGCCTACGTAGGGGCCCAGATACGCAGTATTTT,CASSLRRGPDTQYF
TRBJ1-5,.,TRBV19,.,TGTGCCAGTAGTATAGGGGGGGGCGGCAATCAGCCCCAGCATTTT,CASSIGGGGNQPQHF
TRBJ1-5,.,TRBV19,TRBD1,TGTGCCAGTAGTATAGACCCGGGACAGGGAAGTTATCAGCCCCAGCATTTT,CASSIDPGQGSYQPQHF
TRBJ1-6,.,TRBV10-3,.,TGTGCCATCAGTGAGTATCAGGCCTATAATTCACCCCTCCACTTT,CAISEYQAYNSPLHF
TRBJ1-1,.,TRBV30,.,TGTGCCTGGAAGGGAGGGCATGCGAACCATGAAGCTTTCTTT,CAWKGGHANHEAFF
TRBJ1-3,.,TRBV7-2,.,TGTGCCAGCAGCTTAGGGGCAGGGGCGAAATACTCTGGAAACACCATATATTTT,CASSLGAGAKYSGNTIYF
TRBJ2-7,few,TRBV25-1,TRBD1,TGTGCCAGCAGTGCACAACAGGGGAACGAGCAGTACTTC,CASSAQQGNEQYF
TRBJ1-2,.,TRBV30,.,TGTGCCGCCCGACAGGCCTCTAACTATGGCTACACCTTC,CAARQASNYGYTF
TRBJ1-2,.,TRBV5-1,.,TGCGCCAGCAGCTTGAATCCGGGAGAACCCTATGGCTACACCTTC,CASSLNPGEPYGYTF
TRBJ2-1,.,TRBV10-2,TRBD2,TGCGCCAGCAGGGGACTAGCGGGGGGGCTTAAGGACAATGAGCAGTTCTTC,CASRGLAGGLKDNEQFF
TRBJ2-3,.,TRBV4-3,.,TGCGCCAGCAGGGGGCAAAGCACAGATACGCAGTATTTT,CASRGQSTDTQYF
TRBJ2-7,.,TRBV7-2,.,TGTGCCAGCAGCCTAACCGGTCTCGAGCAGTACTTC,CASSLTGLEQYF
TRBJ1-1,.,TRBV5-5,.,TGTGCCAGCAGCTTCTTAGGACTTCAGAACACTGAAGCTTTCTTT,CASSFLGLQNTEAFF
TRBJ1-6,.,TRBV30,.,TGTGCCTGGAGTGTACGATCAGGAATGTATAATTCACCCCTCCACTTT,CAWSVRSGMYNSPLHF
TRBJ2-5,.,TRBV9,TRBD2,TGTGCCAGACCCGAGGAGCGGGGGCCCCCAGGAACCCAGTACTTC,CARPEERGPPGTQYF
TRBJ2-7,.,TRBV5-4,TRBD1,TGTGCCAGCAGACACCGGGACAGGGTCAACGAGCAGTACTTC,CASRHRDRVNEQYF
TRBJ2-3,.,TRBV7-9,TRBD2,TGTGCCAGCAGCCGGGGACTAGCGGGGGAGGGTACGCAGTATTTT,CASSRGLAGEGTQYF
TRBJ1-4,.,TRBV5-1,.,TGCGCCAGCAGCTCGGGGGACCGGGCCGAACTGTTTTTT,CASSSGDRAELFF
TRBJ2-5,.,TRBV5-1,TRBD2,TGCGCCAGCAGCGACGGGGGGAAGTCGACCCAGTACTTC,CASSDGGKSTQYF
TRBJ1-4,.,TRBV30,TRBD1,TGTGCCTGGGCCCCCGGGACAGGGGCAACTAATGAAAAACTGTTTTTT,CAWAPGTGATNEKLFF
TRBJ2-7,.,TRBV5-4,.,TGTGCCAGCAGCCCCGGGGGACAGAGCCTCTACGAGCAGTACTTC,CASSPGGQSLYEQYF
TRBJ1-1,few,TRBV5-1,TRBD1,TGCGCCAGCAGCTTGGGGACAGGGGGCTACACTGAAGCTTTCTTT,CASSLGTGGYTEAFF
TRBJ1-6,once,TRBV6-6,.,TGTGCCAGCAGTTATACGAGTAATTCACCCCTCCACTTT,CASSYTSNSPLHF
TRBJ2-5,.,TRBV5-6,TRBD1,TGTGCCAGCAGCTTGATAGGACAGGGGGAGACCCAGTACTTC,CASSLIGQGETQYF
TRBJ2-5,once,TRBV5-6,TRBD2,TGTGCCAGCAGCTTTTCGGGGGGGGTAGAGACCCAGTACTTC,CASSFSGGVETQYF
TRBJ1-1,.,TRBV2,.,TGTGCCAGCATGGGTCAAGCGCTGAGCACTGAAGCTTTCTTT,CASMGQALSTEAFF
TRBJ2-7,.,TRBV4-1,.,TGCGCCAGCAGCCAAGATTGGGGAGGTCCACCCTACGAGCAGTACTTC,CASSQDWGGPPYEQYF
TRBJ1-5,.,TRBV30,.,TGTGCCTGGAGTACAAGACAGAATCAGCCCCAGCATTTT,CAWSTRQNQPQHF
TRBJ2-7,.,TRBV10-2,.,TGCGCCAGCCAGGCGGGGTACGAGCAGTACTTC,CASQAGYEQYF
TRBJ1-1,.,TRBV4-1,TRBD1,TGCGCCAGCAGCCAGATCGGACAGGGTCCCACTGAAGCTTTCTTT,CASSQIGQGPTEAFF
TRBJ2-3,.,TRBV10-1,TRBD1,TGCGCCAGCAGTGATATCGTCCCCGGGACAGGGGTCGGAGATACGCAGTATTTT,CASSDIVPGTGVGDTQYF
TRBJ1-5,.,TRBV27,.,TGTGCCAGCAGAAGAGGGTATAGCAATCAGCCCCAGCATTTT,CASRRGYSNQPQHF
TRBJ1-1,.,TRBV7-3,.,TGTGCCAGCAGCTTAACGACAGGCGGCGGCACTGAAGCTTTCTTT,CASSLTTGGGTEAFF
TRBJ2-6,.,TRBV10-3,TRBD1,TGTGCCATCGGATCGGACAGGTCCTCCTCTGGGGCCAACGTCCTGACTTTC,CAIGSDRSSSGANVLTF
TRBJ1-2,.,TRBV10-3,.,TGTGCCATCACTGCGACAGGTTATGGCTACACCTTC,CAITATGYGYTF
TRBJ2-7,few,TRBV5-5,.,TGTGCCAGCAGCTTTTTAGCAGAAGCCGAGCAGTACTTC,CASSFLAEAEQYF
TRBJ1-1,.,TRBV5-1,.,TGCGCCAGCAGCACAACAGGGAGCACTGAAGCTTTCTTT,CASSTTGSTEAFF
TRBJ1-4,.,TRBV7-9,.,TGTGCCAGCAGCTTAGCCCTGACCGGGACACATGAAAAACTGTTTTTT,CASSLALTGTHEKLFF
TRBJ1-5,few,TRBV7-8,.,TGTGCCAGCAGCCCCAGGGCCAAAAATCAGCCCCAGCATTTT,CASSPRAKNQPQHF
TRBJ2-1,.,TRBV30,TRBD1,TGTGCCTGGAGTAGTCCGTTGTGGTGGGACAGGGACTCCAATGAGCAGTTCTTC,CAWSSPLWWDRDSNEQFF
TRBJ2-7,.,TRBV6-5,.,TGTGCCAGCAGTTACTCTCAGGAGGGGAACGAGCAGTACTTC,CASSYSQEGNEQYF
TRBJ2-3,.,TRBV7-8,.,TGTGCCAGCAGCTCACAATATGGGCAGCGGGCGAGCACAGATACGCAGTATTTT,CASSSQYGQRASTDTQYF
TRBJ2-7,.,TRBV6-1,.,TGTGCCAGCAGAGAGGAGCCGGGACTGGAACTTTACTTC,CASREEPGLELYF
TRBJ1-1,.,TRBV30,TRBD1,TGTGCCTGGAATCGACAGGGGGCGGCTTTCTTT,CAWNRQGAAFF
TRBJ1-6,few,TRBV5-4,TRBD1,TGTGCCAGCAGCTTTTGGGGACAGGGAGTTTCACCCCTCCACTTT,CASSFWGQGVSPLHF
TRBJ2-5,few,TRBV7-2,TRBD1,TGTGCCAGCAGCCTACCCAGGACAGGGGGCAGGGAGACCCAGTACTTC,CASSLPRTGGRETQYF
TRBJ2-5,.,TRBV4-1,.,TGCGCCAGCAGCCCATACAGGGATCGAGAGACCCAGTACTTC,CASSPYRDRETQYF
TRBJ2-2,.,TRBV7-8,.,TGTGCCAGCAGCCTAGTGTTCAGGGGCGCCTCCGGGGAGCTGTTTTTT,CASSLVFRGASGELFF
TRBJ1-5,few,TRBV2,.,TGTGCCAGCACTACACAGGGAGGGCTTAATCAGCCCCAGCATTTT,CASTTQGGLNQPQHF
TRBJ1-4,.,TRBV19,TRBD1,TGTGCCACCCGGGACAGGGGATCCACTAATGAAAAACTGTTTTTT,CATRDRGSTNEKLFF
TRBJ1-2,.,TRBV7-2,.,TGTGCCAGCAGCTTAGGGGGCGACAGAGACTATGGCTACACCTTC,CASSLGGDRDYGYTF
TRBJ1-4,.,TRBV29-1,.,TGCAGCGTCCGAGGGTTGGGTGGAAACGAAAAACTGTTTTTT,CSVRGLGGNEKLFF
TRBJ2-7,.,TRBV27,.,TGTGCCAGCAACCCTGCGGGGTACTCCTACGAGCAGTACTTC,CASNPAGYSYEQYF
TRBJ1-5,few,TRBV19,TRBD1,TGTGCCAGTAGTCCCAGGGGACAGGGGAATCAGCCCCAGCATTTT,CASSPRGQGNQPQHF